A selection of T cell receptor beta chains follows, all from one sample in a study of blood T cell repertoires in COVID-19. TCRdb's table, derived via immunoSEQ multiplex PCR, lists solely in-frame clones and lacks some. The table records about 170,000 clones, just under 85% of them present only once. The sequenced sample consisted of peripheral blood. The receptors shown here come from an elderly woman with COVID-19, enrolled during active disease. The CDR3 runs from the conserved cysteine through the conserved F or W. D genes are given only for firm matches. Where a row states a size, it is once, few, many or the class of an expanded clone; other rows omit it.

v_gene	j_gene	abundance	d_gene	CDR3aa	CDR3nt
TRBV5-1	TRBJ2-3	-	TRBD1	CASSPTGGDTQYF	TGCGCCAGCAGCCCGACAGGGGGGGATACGCAGTATTTT
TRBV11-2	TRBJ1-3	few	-	CASSLVEGNTIYF	TGTGCCAGCAGCTTGGTTGAGGGAAACACCATATATTTT
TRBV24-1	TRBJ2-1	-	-	CATSDFGDNEQFF	TGTGCCACCAGTGATTTCGGGGACAATGAGCAGTTCTTC
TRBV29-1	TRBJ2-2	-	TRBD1	CSVNRGLNTGELFF	TGCAGCGTTAACAGGGGTCTTAACACCGGGGAGCTGTTTTTT
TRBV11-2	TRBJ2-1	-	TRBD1	CASSFLPRQGTYNEQFF	TGTGCCAGCAGCTTCTTACCTAGACAGGGAACCTACAATGAGCAGTTCTTC
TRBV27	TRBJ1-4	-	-	CASRPWARNEKLFF	TGTGCCAGCCGTCCCTGGGCTCGTAATGAAAAACTGTTTTTT
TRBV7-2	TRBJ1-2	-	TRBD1	CASSRSSLTGGAGGYTF	TGTGCCAGCAGCCGCTCGAGCCTTACAGGGGGCGCCGGAGGCTACACCTTC
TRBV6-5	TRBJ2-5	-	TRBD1	CASSFSGTGVETQYF	TGTGCCAGCAGTTTTTCCGGGACAGGGGTCGAGACCCAGTACTTC
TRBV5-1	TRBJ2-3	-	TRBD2	CASSPGVAGFTDTQYF	TGCGCCAGCAGCCCCGGGGTAGCGGGATTCACAGATACGCAGTATTTT
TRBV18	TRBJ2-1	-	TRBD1	CASSPRTGVNEQFF	TGTGCCAGCTCACCAAGGACAGGGGTCAATGAGCAGTTCTTC
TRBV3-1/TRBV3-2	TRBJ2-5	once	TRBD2	CASSQDLSAGIQETQYF	TGTGCCAGCAGCCAAGATCTGTCAGCGGGGATCCAAGAGACCCAGTACTTC
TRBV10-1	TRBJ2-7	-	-	CASAPKRIHEQYF	TGCGCCAGTGCCCCGAAGCGGATCCACGAGCAGTACTTC
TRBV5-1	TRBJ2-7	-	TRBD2	CASSAGTSGIKKGYEQYF	TGCGCCAGCAGCGCCGGGACTAGCGGGATTAAAAAGGGCTACGAGCAGTACTTC
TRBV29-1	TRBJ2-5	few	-	CSVEGSDQGGTQYF	TGCAGCGTTGAAGGGTCAGACCAGGGTGGGACCCAGTACTTC
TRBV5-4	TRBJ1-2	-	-	CASRSSGVDGYTF	TGTGCCAGCAGATCCTCAGGGGTCGATGGCTACACCTTC
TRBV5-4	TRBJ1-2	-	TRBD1	CASSSFPGQGSSGYTF	TGTGCCAGCAGCTCATTTCCGGGACAGGGGAGTTCCGGCTACACCTTC
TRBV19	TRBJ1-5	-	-	CASGYSTGRDQPQHF	TGTGCCAGCGGGTACTCTACAGGGAGAGATCAGCCCCAGCATTTT
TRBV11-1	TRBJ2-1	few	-	CASSREYNEQFF	TGTGCCAGCAGCCGGGAGTACAATGAGCAGTTCTTC
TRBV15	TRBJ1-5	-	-	CATSREIRGNQPQHF	TGTGCCACCAGCAGAGAAATTAGAGGCAATCAGCCCCAGCATTTT